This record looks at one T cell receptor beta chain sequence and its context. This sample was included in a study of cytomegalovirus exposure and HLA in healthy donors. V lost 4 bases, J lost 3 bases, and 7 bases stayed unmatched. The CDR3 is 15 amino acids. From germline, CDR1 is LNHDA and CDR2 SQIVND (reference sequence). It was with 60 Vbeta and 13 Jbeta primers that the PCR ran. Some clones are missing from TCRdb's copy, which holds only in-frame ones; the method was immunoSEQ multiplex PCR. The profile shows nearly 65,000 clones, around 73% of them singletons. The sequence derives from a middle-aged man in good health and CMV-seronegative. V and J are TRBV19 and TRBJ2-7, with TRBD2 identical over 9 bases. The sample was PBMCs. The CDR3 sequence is CASSTFAGGSYEQYF. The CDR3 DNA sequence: TGTGCCAGTAGTACGTTCGCGGGGGGGAGCTACGAGCAGTACTTC. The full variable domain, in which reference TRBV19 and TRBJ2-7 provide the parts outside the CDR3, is DGGITQSPKYLFRKEGQNVTLSCEQNLNHDAMYWYRQDPGQGLRLIYYSQIVNDFQKGDIAEGYSVSREKKESFPLTVTSAQKNPTAFYLCASSTFAGGSYEQYFGPGTRLTVT.